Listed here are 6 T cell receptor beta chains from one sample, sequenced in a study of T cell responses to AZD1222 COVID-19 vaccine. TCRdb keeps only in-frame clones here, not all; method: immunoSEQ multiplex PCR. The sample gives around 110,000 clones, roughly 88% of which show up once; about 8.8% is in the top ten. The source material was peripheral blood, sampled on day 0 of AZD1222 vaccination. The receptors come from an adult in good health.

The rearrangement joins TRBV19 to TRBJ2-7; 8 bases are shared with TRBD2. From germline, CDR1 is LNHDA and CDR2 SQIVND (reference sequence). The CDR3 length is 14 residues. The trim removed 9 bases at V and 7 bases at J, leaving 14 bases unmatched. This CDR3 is CARRPGLGEREQYF. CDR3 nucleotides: TGTGCCAGACGCCCGGGACTAGGGGAAAGAGAGCAGTACTTC.

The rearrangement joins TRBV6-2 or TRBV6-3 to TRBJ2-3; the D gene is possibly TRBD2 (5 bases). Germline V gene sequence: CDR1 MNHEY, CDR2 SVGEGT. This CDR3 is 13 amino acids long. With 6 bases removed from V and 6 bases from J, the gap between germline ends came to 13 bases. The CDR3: CASSRGVGDTQYF. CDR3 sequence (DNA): TGTGCCAGCAGCCGGGGAGTCGGCGATACGCAGTATTTT.

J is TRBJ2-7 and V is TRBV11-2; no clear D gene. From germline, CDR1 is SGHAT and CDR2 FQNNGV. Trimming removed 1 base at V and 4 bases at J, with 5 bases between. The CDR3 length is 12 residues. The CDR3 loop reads CASSLVGYEQYF. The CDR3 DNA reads TGTGCCAGCAGCTTAGTGGGTTACGAGCAGTACTTC.

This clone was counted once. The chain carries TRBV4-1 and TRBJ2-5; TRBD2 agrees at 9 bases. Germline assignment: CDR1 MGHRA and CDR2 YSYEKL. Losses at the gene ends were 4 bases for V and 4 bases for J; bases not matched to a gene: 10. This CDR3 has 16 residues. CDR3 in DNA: TGCGCCAGCAGCCGATATAGCGGGGGTGAAGGAGAGACCCAGTACTTC. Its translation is CASSRYSGGEGETQYF.

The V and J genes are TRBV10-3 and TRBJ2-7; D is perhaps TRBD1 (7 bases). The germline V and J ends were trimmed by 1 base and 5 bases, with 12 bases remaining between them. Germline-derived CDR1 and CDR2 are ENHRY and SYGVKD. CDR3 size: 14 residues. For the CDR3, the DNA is TGTGCCATCAGTGAGTTGGAGGGGGCCCACGAGCAGTACTTC. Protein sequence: CAISELEGAHEQYF.

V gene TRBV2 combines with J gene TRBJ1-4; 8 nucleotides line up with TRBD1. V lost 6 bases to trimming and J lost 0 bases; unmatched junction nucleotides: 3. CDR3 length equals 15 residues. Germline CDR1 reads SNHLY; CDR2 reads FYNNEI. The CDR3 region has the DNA TGTGCCAGCAGGACACAGGGGGCAACTAATGAAAAACTGTTTTTT. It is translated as CASRTQGATNEKLFF.